These 4 T cell receptor beta chains share one sample of origin, sequenced in a study of identical twins (TCRdb year 2016). Libraries were built with 5' RACE. Sequencing was carried out with an Illumina HiSeq 2000. TCRdb trimmed the raw reads at Q25, called clones with MiXCR and kept productive beta chains. Every CDR3 protein is listed once, alongside the most common genes and DNA of its rows. A total of about 570,000 distinct CDR3 sequences appear in this sample, approximately 10% of them only once. The top ten constitute 3% of the sample. The same data also went into a second study, on yellow fever vaccine responses in identical twins.

The sequenced material came from PBMCs. These receptors were obtained from a woman under 30 in good health.

This chain connects TRBV14 to TRBJ2-1; D is possibly TRBD1 (8 bases). V gave up 2 bases and J gave up 12 bases, with 14 bases separating them. CDR1 and CDR2 (germline): SGHDN, FVKESK. The CDR3 spans 13 residues. The CDR3 DNA reads TGTGCCAGCAGCCAACCAGGGGGCGGGGGGCAGTTCTTC. It specifies CASSQPGGGGQFF.

This clonotype appeared many times. The rearrangement joins TRBV7-2 to TRBJ2-1, with D hard to call. The V gene's germline CDR1 is SGHTA and CDR2 FQGNSA. V lost 1 base and J 9 bases, leaving 13 bases between the germline ends. CDR3 length equals 14 residues. The CDR3 nucleotides are TGTGCCAGCAGCTTAGGTACTTGGTTCGCTGAGCAGTTCTTC. It codes for CASSLGTWFAEQFF.

The gene calls are TRBV19 and TRBJ1-1; D remains unclear. The V end was cut by 7 bases, the J end by 4 bases, with 7 bases between. The germline gives CDR1 LNHDA, CDR2 SQIVND (reference sequence). This CDR3 is built from 11 residues. CDR3 DNA sequence: TGTGCCAGTATTAAGGGCACTGAAGCTTTCTTT. Protein: CASIKGTEAFF.

The chain uses TRBV6-1 and TRBJ2-3; no clear D gene. In germline, CDR1 is MNHNS, CDR2 SASEGT. Deletions cut 7 bases from V and 2 bases from J, with 16 bases between. This CDR3 is 15 amino acids long. The CDR3 DNA reads as TGTGCCAGCACCCCGGAAGGCCCCGACACAGATACGCAGTATTTT. Amino acid sequence: CASTPEGPDTDTQYF.